One sample yielded the 32 T cell receptor beta chains listed below, sequenced in a study of regulatory T cells in long-lasting Graves disease. CDR3-region Arm-PCR and iRepertoire HTBI primers produced the TCR beta libraries. TCRdb used MiXCR to reprocess the multiplex PCR reads, holding one entry per CDR3 protein. The table has a few hundred thousand distinct CDR3 sequences, 11% to 15% seen once. This sample's time point: newly diagnosed GD, antithyroid drugs for less than 3 months. The TCR library was made from RNA that had been extracted from PBMCs in TRIzol. Another study also made use of these data, one on T cells in Graves' hyperthyroidism and ophthalmopathy.

Sequenced here: peripheral blood mononuclear cells (PBMCs), sampled at new diagnosis, from a patient treated with antithyroid drugs. Receptors were obtained from a woman between 45 and 65 years old with Graves disease.

The sample holds many counts of this clonotype. V gene TRBV20-1 combines with J gene TRBJ2-5; TRBD1 matches at 9 bases. In germline, CDR1 is DFQATT, CDR2 SNEGSKA (reference sequence). With 3 bases clipped from V and 2 bases from J, the junction kept 1 base outside the gene matches. This CDR3 has 13 amino acids. This CDR3 reads CSARGTGQETQYF. The CDR3 bases are TGCAGTGCTAGGGGGACAGGGCAAGAGACCCAGTACTTC.

This clonotype was picked up many times. The rearrangement uses TRBV29-1 and TRBJ2-3; TRBD2 matches at 8 bases. CDR3 size: 16 residues. V trimming: 0 bases; J trimming: 2 bases; junction bases outside the gene matches: 7. CDR1 and CDR2 from the germline V gene are SQVTM and ANQGSEA. The CDR3 spells CSVEDSSGPLTDTQYF. CDR3 DNA sequence: TGCAGCGTTGAAGACTCTAGCGGGCCGCTCACAGATACGCAGTATTTT.

This clonotype came up many times. The chain joins TRBV7-2 to TRBJ1-1, with no clear D. The CDR3 covers 13 residues. The V and J ends lost 4 bases and 5 bases respectively, with 11 bases between them. CDR1 SGHTA and CDR2 FQGNSA come from the germline V gene. CDR3 sequence (DNA): TGTGCCAGCAGCTCGCAAGAGGATACTGAAGCTTTCTTT. Encoded protein: CASSSQEDTEAFF.

This clonotype was recorded a few times. This chain connects TRBV6-1 to TRBJ1-5; D call uncertain. The germline V and J ends were trimmed by 2 bases and 6 bases, with 2 bases remaining between them. The CDR3 runs to 11 residues. Per the germline V gene, CDR1 is MNHNS and CDR2 is SASEGT. This chain's CDR3 is CASSESQPQHF. DNA of the CDR3: TGTGCCAGCAGTGAATCTCAGCCCCAGCATTTT.

Regarding this clonotype: With a much larger clone just one base away, this may be a read error. The gene calls are TRBV2 and TRBJ2-7, with 9 bases matching TRBD1. This CDR3 comprises 15 residues. Per germline, CDR1 SNHLY and CDR2 FYNNEI. Losses at the gene ends were 4 bases for V and 3 bases for J; bases not matched to a gene: 7. CDR3 sequence reads: CASSGTGGPDYEQYF. CDR3 DNA: TGTGCCAGCAGTGGTACAGGGGGCCCGGACTACGAGCAGTACTTC. Full variable domain (outside the CDR3, taken from reference TRBV2 and TRBJ2-7): EPEVTQTPSHQVTQMGQEVILRCVPISNHLYFYWYRQILGQKVEFLVSFYNNEISEKSEIFDDQFSVERPDGSNFTLKIRSTKLEDSAMYFCASSGTGGPDYEQYFGPGTRLTVT.

Only a few counts were recorded for this clonotype. This chain connects TRBV9 to TRBJ2-6, with D perhaps given as TRBD1 or TRBD2 (5 bases each). Germline CDR1 SGDLS, CDR2 YYNGEE. Trimming removed 0 bases at V and 3 bases at J, with 13 bases between. The CDR3 runs 17 residues. CDR3 in DNA: TGTGCCAGCAGCGTAGTTGGGGGAGTAAGTGGGGCCAACGTCCTGACTTTC. It encodes CASSVVGGVSGANVLTF.

In its sample, this clonotype was seen many times. CDR3 residues: CASNRDRGISATNEKLFF. The CDR3 region has the DNA TGTGCCAGCAACCGGGACAGGGGAATTTCTGCAACTAATGAAAAACTGTTTTTT. The chain combines TRBV28 with TRBJ1-4, with 10 bases aligning to TRBD1. From germline, CDR1 is MDHEN and CDR2 SYDVKM. The V gene end was trimmed by 7 bases and the J gene end by 0 bases; junction bases not matched to a gene: 11. The CDR3 has 18 amino acids.

This clonotype was seen a handful of times. The rearrangement uses TRBV19 and TRBJ2-1, with no clear D. This CDR3 is 12 amino acids long. Trimming stripped 6 bases from V and 7 bases from J, with 10 bases between. The germline CDR1 and CDR2 sequences are LNHDA and SQIVND (reference sequence). Here the CDR3 reads CASSEWVNEQFF. Here the CDR3 DNA reads TGTGCCAGTAGCGAGTGGGTAAATGAGCAGTTCTTC.

The CDR3 DNA is TGTGCCAGCAGCTTAGGGGCGACTAGAATGGGCGAGCAGTACTTC. Translated: CASSLGATRMGEQYF. V is TRBV7-9 and J is TRBJ2-7, with D possibly TRBD2 on 6 matching bases. The CDR3 is 15 residues long. Trimming left V 1 base short and J 6 bases short, with 16 bases between. CDR1 and CDR2 (germline): SEHNR, FQNEAQ (reference sequence).

The V and J genes are TRBV3-1 and TRBJ2-7; TRBD2 is a possible D gene (6 bases). Germline V gene lookup returns CDR1 LGHDT and CDR2 YNNKEL (reference sequence). The ends were cut back, 1 base at V and 2 bases at J, with 9 bases in the middle. This CDR3 has 14 residues. As DNA, the CDR3 is TGTGCCAGCAGCCAAGGGCGGGAACCCTACGAGCAGTACTTC. Protein: CASSQGREPYEQYF.

This clonotype was detected ten times or more. V and J are TRBV7-9 and TRBJ1-1; perhaps TRBD1 as D (6 bases). The CDR3 is 16 residues long. V was shortened by 1 base and J by 0 bases, with 12 bases between the two germline ends. Germline CDR1 and CDR2: SEHNR and FQNEAQ (reference sequence). In DNA, the CDR3 is TGTGCCAGCAGCTTAGAAGGAGGGACAATGAACACTGAAGCTTTCTTT. It translates to CASSLEGGTMNTEAFF.

The CDR3 nucleotides are TGTGCCAGCAGCCAAGATGAGGCTAGCGGGATCCCAGGGCAGTACTTC. It is translated as CASSQDEASGIPGQYF. The J gene is TRBJ2-7, the V gene TRBV4-2; TRBD2 aligns across 9 bases. Germline V lookup: CDR1 LGHNA, CDR2 YNFKEQ. With 0 bases clipped from V and 9 bases from J, the junction kept 12 bases outside the gene matches. CDR3 length: 16 amino acids.

This clonotype occurred many times. The rearrangement uses TRBV6-5 and TRBJ2-1, with D maybe TRBD2 (5 bases). CDR1 and CDR2 (germline): MNHEY, SVGAGI. This CDR3 spans 16 amino acids. The ends were cut back, 3 bases at V and 0 bases at J, with 12 bases in the middle. CDR3: CASSYSRGSSYNEQFF. CDR3 DNA sequence: TGTGCCAGCAGTTATAGTCGAGGGAGCTCCTACAATGAGCAGTTCTTC.

This clonotype was seen at least ten times. The gene calls are TRBV12-3 or TRBV12-4 and TRBJ2-4; D gene unclear. The CDR3 covers 12 residues. Trimming took off 3 bases at V and 9 bases at J, with 9 bases between the two ends. For the CDR3, the DNA is TGTGCCAGCAGTTTTGGGGTTGGCATTCAGTACTTC. Translation: CASSFGVGIQYF.

This clonotype appeared a few times. This chain connects TRBV11-1 to TRBJ2-1; possibly TRBD2 for D (6 bases). Germline V lookup: CDR1 SGHAT, CDR2 FQDESV (reference sequence). V lost 5 bases, J lost 4 bases, and 12 bases lay in between. This CDR3 is built from 14 residues. The CDR3 protein is CASSPQEGYNEQFF. The CDR3, as DNA: TGTGCCAGCAGCCCCCAGGAGGGATACAATGAGCAGTTCTTC.

In its sample, this clonotype was seen many times. CDR3 in amino acids: CASSSIAGTSYNEQFF. The CDR3 nucleotides read TGTGCCAGCAGCTCTATAGCGGGGACCTCCTACAATGAGCAGTTCTTC. This chain joins TRBV7-3 and TRBJ2-1; TRBD2 aligns across 8 bases. Germline V lookup: CDR1 SGHTA, CDR2 FQGTGA. V lost 4 bases and J lost 0; bases outside the gene matches: 5. The CDR3 sequence is 16 residues long.

V is TRBV28 and J is TRBJ1-2, with TRBD1 as a possible D gene (6 bases). Germline loops: CDR1 MDHEN, CDR2 SYDVKM. The CDR3 loop spans 17 amino acids. With 5 bases removed from V and 4 bases from J, the gap between germline ends came to 23 bases. In DNA, the CDR3 is TGTGCCAGCAGTACGCTGTTGGCAGGGGATCTTAGCTATGGCTACACCTTC. This codes for CASSTLLAGDLSYGYTF.

This clonotype was detected ten times or more. The chain has TRBV28 and TRBJ1-2; perhaps TRBD1 as D (5 bases). Trimming pared 5 bases from V and 5 bases from J, leaving 18 bases between. The CDR3 has 15 residues. Germline CDR1 is MDHEN and CDR2 is SYDVKM. This CDR3 reads CASSPGTGGGYGYTF. The CDR3 DNA sequence: TGTGCCAGCAGTCCAGGGACCGGTGGGGGGTATGGCTACACCTTC.

Comment on this clonotype: This likely traces to a read error, being one base from a far larger clone. This chain links TRBV12-3 or TRBV12-4 with TRBJ2-5; 7 bases match TRBD1. The CDR3 totals 16 residues. The junction had 20 bases not matched to a gene; V was cut back by 5 bases and J by 11 bases. The CDR3 DNA follows: TGTGCCAGCAGTAGGTGGGGACAGAGCTCCTACAATGAGCAGTACTTC. Its translation: CASSRWGQSSYNEQYF.

This clonotype has just one count. V gene TRBV28 combines with J gene TRBJ2-7; 8 bases match TRBD1. The length of the CDR3 is 16 residues. V was pared by 6 bases and J by 3 bases, with 13 bases of the junction left unmatched. Germline assignment: CDR1 MDHEN and CDR2 SYDVKM. The CDR3 sequence: CASSPGAGQGLYEQYF. As DNA, the CDR3 is TGTGCCAGCAGCCCAGGGGCCGGACAGGGTCTCTACGAGCAGTACTTC.

The chain couples TRBV19 to TRBJ2-7; D is possibly TRBD1 (6 bases). Germline values: CDR1 LNHDA, CDR2 SQIVND (reference sequence). The V end was cut by 9 bases, the J end by 0 bases, with 15 bases between. This CDR3 contains 14 residues. CDR3 DNA sequence: TGTGCCAGCTCAGGACAGCCGAGCTCCTACGAGCAGTACTTC. This gives the protein CASSGQPSSYEQYF.

The chain uses TRBV2 and TRBJ2-2; the match to TRBD2 covers 15 bases. Germline CDR1 reads SNHLY; CDR2 reads FYNNEI. There are 17 residues in the CDR3. V shed 1 base, J shed 7 bases, and the junction held 4 bases outside the gene matches. CDR3 protein: CASSEVRGLAGGGELFF. CDR3 DNA sequence: TGTGCCAGCAGTGAAGTTAGGGGACTAGCGGGAGGCGGGGAGCTGTTTTTT.

This clonotype was found many times. The chain combines TRBV2 with TRBJ1-5; D not certain. The germline gives CDR1 SNHLY, CDR2 FYNNEI. This CDR3 is 17 amino acids long. Between the trimmed V and J ends, which lost 3 bases and 3 bases, there was a span of 18 bases. CDR3 nucleotide sequence: TGTGCCAGCAGTGAGTTAACTGCGTTAAGGAACAATCAGCCCCAGCATTTT. Protein: CASSELTALRNNQPQHF.

There are a few counts of this clonotype. The genes are TRBV11-2 and TRBJ2-2, with 9 nucleotides matching TRBD1. Germline CDR1 SGHAT, CDR2 FQNNGV. V dropped 4 bases and J dropped 7; count of bases not matched to a gene: 16. The CDR3 totals 18 residues. CDR3 sequence reads: CASSSPDPGQGDVGELFF. As DNA, the CDR3 is TGTGCCAGCAGCTCCCCCGACCCGGGACAGGGTGATGTCGGGGAGCTGTTTTTT.

This clonotype occurred a few times. The chain links TRBV5-1 to TRBJ2-1; 7 nucleotides agree with TRBD2. The CDR3 has 15 residues. CDR1 and CDR2 from the germline V gene are SGHRS and YFSETQ. V was clipped by 2 bases and J by 2 bases; unmatched bases: 4. The CDR3 DNA reads as TGCGCCAGCAGCTTTGGGGGGGTGGCCTACAATGAGCAGTTCTTC. Encoded protein: CASSFGGVAYNEQFF.

J is TRBJ1-2 and V is TRBV28; a possible D gene is TRBD1 (5 bases). CDR3 size: 14 residues. The V end was cut by 6 bases, the J end by 4 bases, with 15 bases between. Germline V gene data show CDR1 as MDHEN and CDR2 as SYDVKM. The CDR3 here is CASSPRDRIYGYTF. The CDR3 region has the DNA TGTGCCAGCAGCCCGAGGGACCGGATCTATGGCTACACCTTC.

This clonotype has ten or more counts. This chain connects TRBV5-1 to TRBJ2-1; 8 bases line up with TRBD1. V lost 3 bases, J lost 3 bases, and 8 bases stayed unmatched. Per germline, CDR1 SGHRS and CDR2 YFSETQ. CDR3 length equals 16 residues. The CDR3 spells CASSSGQAINYNEQFF. In DNA form, the CDR3 reads TGCGCCAGCAGCTCGGGACAGGCGATAAACTACAATGAGCAGTTCTTC.

Only a few counts were recorded for this clonotype. J is TRBJ2-3 and V is TRBV30; D remains unclear. The germline gives CDR1 GTSNPN, CDR2 SVGIG (reference sequence). V was shortened by 3 bases and J by 3 bases, with 7 bases between the two germline ends. The CDR3 extends over 12 amino acids. CDR3 in amino acids: CAWRAQTDTQYF. The CDR3 DNA is TGTGCCTGGAGAGCACAAACAGATACGCAGTATTTT. Full variable domain (remainder filled in from reference TRBV30 and TRBJ2-3): SQTIHQWPATLVQPVGSPLSLECTVEGTSNPNLYWYRQAAGRGLQLLFYSVGIGQISSEVPQNLSASRPQDRQFILSSKKLLLSDSGFYLCAWRAQTDTQYFGPGTRLTVL.

The chain has TRBV16 and TRBJ1-5, with TRBD1 as a possible D gene (5 bases). Trimming cost V 2 bases and J 5 bases, with 19 bases left between them. There are 17 residues in the CDR3. Germline V lookup: CDR1 KGHSY, CDR2 FQNENV. In DNA form, the CDR3 reads TGTGCCAGCAGCCAAGTGGGAGGGGACGGGTCCGATCAGCCCCAGCATTTT. Translated, it gives CASSQVGGDGSDQPQHF.

This chain uses TRBV3-1 with TRBJ2-1, with 7 bases fitting TRBD2. The junction had 10 bases not matched to a gene; V was cut back by 0 bases and J by 5 bases. The CDR3 covers 17 residues. Germline CDR1 LGHDT, CDR2 YNNKEL (reference sequence). The CDR3 DNA sequence: TGTGCCAGCAGCCAAGAAGGGAGCGGACTAGGTGACAATGAGCAGTTCTTC. It is translated as CASSQEGSGLGDNEQFF.

The gene calls are TRBV7-9 and TRBJ2-1, with D tentatively TRBD1 (5 bases). CDR1 and CDR2 (germline): SEHNR, FQNEAQ (reference sequence). The V end lost 2 bases, the J end lost 3 bases, and 11 bases lay between the germline ends. The CDR3 loop spans 15 amino acids. CDR3 residues: CASSLMGPIYNEQFF. The CDR3 DNA reads TGTGCCAGCAGCTTAATGGGGCCTATCTACAATGAGCAGTTCTTC.

This clonotype was counted many times. The chain joins TRBV11-2 to TRBJ2-4; either TRBD1 or TRBD2 may supply D (7 bases each). The germline V gene has CDR1 SGHAT and CDR2 FQNNGV. The CDR3 is made up of 14 amino acids. The V and J ends lost 5 bases and 7 bases respectively, with 15 bases between them. The CDR3 here is CASSLGLGGNIQYF. The CDR3 region has the DNA TGTGCCAGCAGCCTAGGACTAGGGGGCAACATTCAGTACTTC.